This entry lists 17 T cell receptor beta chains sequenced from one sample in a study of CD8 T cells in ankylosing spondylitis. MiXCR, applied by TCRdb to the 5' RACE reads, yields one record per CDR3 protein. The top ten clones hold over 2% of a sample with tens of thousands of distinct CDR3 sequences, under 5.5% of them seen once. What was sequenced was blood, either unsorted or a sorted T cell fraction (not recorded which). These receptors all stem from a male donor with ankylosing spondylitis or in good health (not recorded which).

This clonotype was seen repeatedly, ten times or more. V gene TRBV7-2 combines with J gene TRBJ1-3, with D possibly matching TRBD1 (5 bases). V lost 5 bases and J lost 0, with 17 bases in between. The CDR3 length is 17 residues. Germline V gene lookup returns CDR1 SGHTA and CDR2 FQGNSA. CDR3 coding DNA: TGTGCCAGCAGCCCGTCCGGGGGAGGGAGCTCTGGAAACACCATATATTTT. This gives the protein CASSPSGGGSSGNTIYF.

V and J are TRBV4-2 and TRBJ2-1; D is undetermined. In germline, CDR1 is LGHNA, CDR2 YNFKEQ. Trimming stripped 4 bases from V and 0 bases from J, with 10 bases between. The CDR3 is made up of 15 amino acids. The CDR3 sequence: CASSPGLVSYNEQFF. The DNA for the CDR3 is TGTGCCAGCAGCCCCGGCCTCGTCTCCTACAATGAGCAGTTCTTC.

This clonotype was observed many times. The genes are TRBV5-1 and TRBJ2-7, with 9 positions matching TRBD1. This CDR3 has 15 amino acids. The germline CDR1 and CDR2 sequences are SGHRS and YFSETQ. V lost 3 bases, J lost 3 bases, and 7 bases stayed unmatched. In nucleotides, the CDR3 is TGCGCCAGCAGCTCCCCCGGGACAGGGCTCTACGAGCAGTACTTC. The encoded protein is CASSSPGTGLYEQYF.

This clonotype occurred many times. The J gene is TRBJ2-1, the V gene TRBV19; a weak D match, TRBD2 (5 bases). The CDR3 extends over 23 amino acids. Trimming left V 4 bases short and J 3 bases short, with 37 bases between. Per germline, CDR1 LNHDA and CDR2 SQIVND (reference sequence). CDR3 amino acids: CASSRNLAELNPTRRLGYNEQFF. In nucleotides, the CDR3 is TGTGCCAGTAGTAGGAATCTAGCAGAATTAAATCCCACCCGACGCCTTGGCTACAATGAGCAGTTCTTC.

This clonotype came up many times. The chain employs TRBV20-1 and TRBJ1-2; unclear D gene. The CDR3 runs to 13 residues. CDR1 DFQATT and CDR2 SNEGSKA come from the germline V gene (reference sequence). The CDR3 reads CSLLDTQNYGYTF. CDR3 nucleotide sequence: TGCAGCCTATTGGATACTCAGAACTATGGCTACACCTTC.

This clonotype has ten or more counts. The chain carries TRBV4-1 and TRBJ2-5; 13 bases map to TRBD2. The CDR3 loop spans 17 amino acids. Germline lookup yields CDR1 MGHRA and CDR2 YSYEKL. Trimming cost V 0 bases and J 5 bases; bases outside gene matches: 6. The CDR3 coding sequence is TGCGCCAGCAGCCAAGACGGGACTAGCGGGGCGGGGGAGACCCAGTACTTC. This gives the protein CASSQDGTSGAGETQYF.

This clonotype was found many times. The CDR3 loop is CASSASGGKTYEQYF. For the CDR3, the DNA is TGTGCCAGCAGCGCTAGCGGGGGGAAAACCTACGAGCAGTACTTC. The J gene is TRBJ2-7, the V gene TRBV3-1, with 11 nucleotides matching TRBD2. Germline V gives CDR1 LGHDT, CDR2 YNNKEL (reference sequence). The CDR3 sequence is 15 residues long. Germline trimming cut 5 bases from V and 2 bases from J; bases unmatched to any gene: 5.

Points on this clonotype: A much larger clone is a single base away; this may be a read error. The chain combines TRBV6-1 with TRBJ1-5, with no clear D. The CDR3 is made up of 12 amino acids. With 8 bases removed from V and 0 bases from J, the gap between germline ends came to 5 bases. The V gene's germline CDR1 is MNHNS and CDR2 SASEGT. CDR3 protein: CASRLSNQPQHF. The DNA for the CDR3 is TGTGCCAGCCGTCTTAGCAATCAGCCCCAGCATTTT.

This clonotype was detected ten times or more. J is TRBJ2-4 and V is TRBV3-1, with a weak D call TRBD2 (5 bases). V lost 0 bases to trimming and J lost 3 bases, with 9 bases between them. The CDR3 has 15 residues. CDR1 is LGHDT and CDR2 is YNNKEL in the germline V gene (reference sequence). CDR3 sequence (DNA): TGTGCCAGCAGCCAAGAAGAGGGAATCAAAAACATTCAGTACTTC. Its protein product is CASSQEEGIKNIQYF.

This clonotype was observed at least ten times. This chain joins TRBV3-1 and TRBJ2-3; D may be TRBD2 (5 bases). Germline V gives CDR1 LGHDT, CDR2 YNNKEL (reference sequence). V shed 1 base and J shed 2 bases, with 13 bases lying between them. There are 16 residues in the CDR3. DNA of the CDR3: TGTGCCAGCAGCCAAGGGACGGGGAGCAACACAGATACGCAGTATTTT. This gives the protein CASSQGTGSNTDTQYF.

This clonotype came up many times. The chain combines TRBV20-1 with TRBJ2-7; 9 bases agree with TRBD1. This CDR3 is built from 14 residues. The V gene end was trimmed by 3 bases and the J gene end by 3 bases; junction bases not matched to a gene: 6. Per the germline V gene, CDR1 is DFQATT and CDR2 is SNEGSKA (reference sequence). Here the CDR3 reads CSARVWDRDYEQYF. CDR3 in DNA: TGCAGTGCTAGGGTCTGGGACAGGGACTACGAGCAGTACTTC.

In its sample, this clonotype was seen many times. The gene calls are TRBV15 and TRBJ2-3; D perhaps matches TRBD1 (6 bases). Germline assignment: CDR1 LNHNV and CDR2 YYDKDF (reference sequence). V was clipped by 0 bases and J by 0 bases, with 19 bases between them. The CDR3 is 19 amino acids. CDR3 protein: CATSRDRARDIASTDTQYF. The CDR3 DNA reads TGTGCCACCAGCAGAGATAGGGCGAGGGACATCGCTAGCACAGATACGCAGTATTTT.

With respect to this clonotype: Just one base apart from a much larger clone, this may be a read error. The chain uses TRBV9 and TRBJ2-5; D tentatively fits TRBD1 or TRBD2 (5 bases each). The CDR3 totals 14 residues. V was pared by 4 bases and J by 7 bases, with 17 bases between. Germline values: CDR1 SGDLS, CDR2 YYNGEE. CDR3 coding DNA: TGTGCCAGCAGCCCTCAGATGGGGGAAGTGACCCAGTACTTC. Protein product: CASSPQMGEVTQYF. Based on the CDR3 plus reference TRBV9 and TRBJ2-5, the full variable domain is DSGVTQTPKHLITATGQRVTLRCSPRSGDLSVYWYQQSLDQGLQFLIQYYNGEERAKGNILERFSAQQFPDLHSELNLSSLELGDSALYFCASSPQMGEVTQYFGPGTRLLVL.

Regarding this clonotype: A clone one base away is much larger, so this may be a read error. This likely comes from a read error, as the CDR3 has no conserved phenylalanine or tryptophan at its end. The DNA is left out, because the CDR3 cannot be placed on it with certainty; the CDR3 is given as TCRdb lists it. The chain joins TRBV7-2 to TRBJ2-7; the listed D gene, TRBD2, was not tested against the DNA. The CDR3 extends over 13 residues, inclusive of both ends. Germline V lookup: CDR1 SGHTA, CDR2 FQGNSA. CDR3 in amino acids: CASSLATSGETDL.

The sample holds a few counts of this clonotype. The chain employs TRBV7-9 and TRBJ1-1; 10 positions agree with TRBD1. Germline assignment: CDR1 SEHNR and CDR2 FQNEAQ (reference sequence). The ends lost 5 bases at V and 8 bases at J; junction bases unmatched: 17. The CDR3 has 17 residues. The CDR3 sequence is CASSPSPGQGYLLEAFF. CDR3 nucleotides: TGTGCCAGCAGCCCATCTCCGGGACAGGGGTACCTCTTAGAAGCTTTCTTT.

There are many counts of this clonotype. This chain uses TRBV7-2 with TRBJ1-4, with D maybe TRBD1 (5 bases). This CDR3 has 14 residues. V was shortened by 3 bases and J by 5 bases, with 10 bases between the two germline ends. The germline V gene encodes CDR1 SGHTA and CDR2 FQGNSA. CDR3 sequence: CASSFDSLNEKLFF. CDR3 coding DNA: TGTGCCAGCAGCTTCGACAGCCTAAATGAAAAACTGTTTTTT.

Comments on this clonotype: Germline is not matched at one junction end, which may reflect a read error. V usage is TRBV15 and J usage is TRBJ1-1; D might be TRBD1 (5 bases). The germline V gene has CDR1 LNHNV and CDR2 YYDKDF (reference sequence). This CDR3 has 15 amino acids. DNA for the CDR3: TGTTCCACCACCGTTCGAAGGGGAGGGGATGCTGAAGCTTTCTTT. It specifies CSTTVRRGGDAEAFF.